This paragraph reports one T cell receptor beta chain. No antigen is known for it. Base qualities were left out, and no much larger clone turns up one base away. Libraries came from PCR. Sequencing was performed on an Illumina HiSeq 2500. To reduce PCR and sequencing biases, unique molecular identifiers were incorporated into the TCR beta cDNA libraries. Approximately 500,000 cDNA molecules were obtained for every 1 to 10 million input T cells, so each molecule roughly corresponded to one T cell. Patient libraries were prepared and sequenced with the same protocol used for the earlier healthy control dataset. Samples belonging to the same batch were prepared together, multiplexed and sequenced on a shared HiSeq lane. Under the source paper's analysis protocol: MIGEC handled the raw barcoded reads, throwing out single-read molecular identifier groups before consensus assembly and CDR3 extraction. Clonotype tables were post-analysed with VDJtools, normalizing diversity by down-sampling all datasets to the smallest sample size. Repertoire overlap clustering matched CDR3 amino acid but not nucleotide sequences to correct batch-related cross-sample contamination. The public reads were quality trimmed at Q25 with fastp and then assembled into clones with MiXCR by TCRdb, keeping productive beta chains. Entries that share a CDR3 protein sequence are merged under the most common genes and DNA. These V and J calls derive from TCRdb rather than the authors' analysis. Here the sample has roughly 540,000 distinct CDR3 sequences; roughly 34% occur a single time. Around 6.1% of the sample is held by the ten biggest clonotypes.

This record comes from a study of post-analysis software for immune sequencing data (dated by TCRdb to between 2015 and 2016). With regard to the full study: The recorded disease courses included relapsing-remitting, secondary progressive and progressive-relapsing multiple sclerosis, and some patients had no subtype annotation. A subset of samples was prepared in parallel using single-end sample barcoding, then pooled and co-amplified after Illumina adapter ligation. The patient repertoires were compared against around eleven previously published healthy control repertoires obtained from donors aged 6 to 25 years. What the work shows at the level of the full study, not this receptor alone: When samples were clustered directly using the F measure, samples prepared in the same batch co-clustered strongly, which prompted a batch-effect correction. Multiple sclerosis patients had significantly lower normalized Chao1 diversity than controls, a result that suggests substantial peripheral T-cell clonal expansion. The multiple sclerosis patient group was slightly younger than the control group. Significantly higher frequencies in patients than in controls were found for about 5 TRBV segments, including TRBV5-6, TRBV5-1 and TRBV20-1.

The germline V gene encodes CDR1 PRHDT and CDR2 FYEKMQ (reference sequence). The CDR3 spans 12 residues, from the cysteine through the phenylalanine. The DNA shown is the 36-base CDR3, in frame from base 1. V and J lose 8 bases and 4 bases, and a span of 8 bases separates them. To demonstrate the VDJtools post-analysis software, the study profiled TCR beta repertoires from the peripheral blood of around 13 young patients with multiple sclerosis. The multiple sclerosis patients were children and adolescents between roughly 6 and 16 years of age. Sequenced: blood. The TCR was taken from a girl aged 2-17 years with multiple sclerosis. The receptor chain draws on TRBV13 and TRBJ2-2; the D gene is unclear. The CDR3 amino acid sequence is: CASAGVTGELFF. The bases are TGTGCCAGCGCAGGAGTCACCGGGGAGCTGTTTTTT.